Listed below are T cell receptor beta chains from one sample, sequenced in a study of T cell responses to AZD1222 COVID-19 vaccine. Clones were read by immunoSEQ multiplex PCR, and TCRdb kept only the in-frame ones, dropping some. Counted here are about 150,000 clones, approximately 90% occurring once; the ten biggest clones make up about 1.7%. The sample here was peripheral blood, taken on day 0 of AZD1222 vaccination. The receptors originated from an adult in good health. The CDR3 runs from the conserved cysteine through the conserved F or W. Fields, in order: J gene, D gene, clone size, V gene, CDR3 protein, CDR3 DNA. A D gene is named only where the DNA matches it firmly. Part of the rows lack a size; the others show once, few, many or a class for expanded clones.

TRBJ2-7 | . | . | TRBV7-2 | CASRKSGGMVEQYF | TGTGCCAGCAGAAAAAGCGGTGGGATGGTCGAGCAGTACTTC
TRBJ2-1 | TRBD2 | . | TRBV6-2/TRBV6-3 | CASSYALQGTSGSRSYNEQFF | TGTGCCAGCAGTTACGCCTTACAGGGGACTAGCGGGAGCAGATCCTACAATGAGCAGTTCTTC
TRBJ1-1 | . | . | TRBV6-2/TRBV6-3 | CASSYLKNTEAFF | TGTGCCAGCAGTTATTTAAAGAACACTGAAGCTTTCTTT
TRBJ2-4 | . | . | TRBV21-1 | CASSNPQREGRENIQYF | TGTGCCAGCAGCAACCCCCAGCGGGAGGGCCGTGAAAACATTCAGTACTTC
TRBJ2-1 | TRBD2 | . | TRBV7-3 | CASSLGGTSYNEQFF | TGTGCCAGCAGCTTGGGAGGGACTTCCTACAATGAGCAGTTCTTC
TRBJ2-7 | TRBD1 | . | TRBV9 | CASSLSSGTAYEQYF | TGTGCCAGCAGCCTTAGTTCCGGGACAGCCTACGAGCAGTACTTC
TRBJ2-2 | TRBD1 | . | TRBV4-3 | CASSQGTGSSAGELFF | TGCGCCAGCAGCCAAGGGACAGGTAGTTCGGCCGGGGAGCTGTTTTTT
TRBJ1-2 | . | . | TRBV12-3/TRBV12-4 | CASSLGQTYGYTF | TGTGCCAGCAGTTTAGGCCAGACCTATGGCTACACCTTC
TRBJ2-1 | . | . | TRBV7-9 | CASSLREVSYNEQFF | TGTGCCAGCAGCTTGAGGGAGGTATCCTACAATGAGCAGTTCTTC
TRBJ2-3 | . | . | TRBV12-5 | CASGFGGSTDTQYF | TGTGCTAGTGGTTTTGGCGGGAGCACAGATACGCAGTATTTT
TRBJ1-6 | . | . | TRBV5-6 | CASSSNSPLHF | TGTGCCAGCAGTTCAAATTCACCCCTCCACTTT
TRBJ1-2 | TRBD1 | . | TRBV25-1 | CASSIPGQQQGYTF | TGTGCCAGCAGCATACCGGGACAGCAACAGGGCTACACCTTC
TRBJ2-7 | TRBD2 | few | TRBV12-5 | CARGGPGYEQYF | TGTGCTAGGGGAGGGCCGGGCTACGAGCAGTACTTC
TRBJ1-2 | . | . | TRBV27 | CASRARATNYGYTF | TGTGCCAGCAGGGCCCGGGCGACTAACTATGGCTACACCTTC
TRBJ2-3 | TRBD2 | . | TRBV28 | CASSLTSGTTDTQYF | TGTGCCAGCAGTTTAACTAGCGGCACCACAGATACGCAGTATTTT
TRBJ1-4 | . | . | TRBV6-2/TRBV6-3 | CASSLSGENEKLFF | TGTGCCAGCAGTTTATCAGGGGAGAACGAAAAACTGTTTTTT
TRBJ1-1 | . | few | TRBV24-1 | CATSDLGSEAFF | TGTGCCACCAGTGATCTGGGGAGTGAAGCTTTCTTT
TRBJ2-7 | TRBD1 | . | TRBV19 | CASLRDRAYEQYF | TGTGCCAGTCTCCGGGACAGGGCCTACGAGCAGTACTTC
TRBJ1-1 | . | . | TRBV28 | CASSPVVAQRLKAFF | TGTGCCAGCAGTCCCGTGGTCGCCCAAAGACTTAAGGCTTTCTTT
TRBJ2-5 | . | . | TRBV4-1 | CASSQGGILETQYF | TGCGCCAGCAGCCAAGGAGGTATACTGGAGACCCAGTACTTC
TRBJ2-3 | . | . | TRBV19 | CASSIIGTGSLTDTQYF | TGTGCCAGTAGTATTATCGGGACGGGCAGTTTAACAGATACGCAGTATTTT
TRBJ1-6 | . | . | TRBV27 | CASSGTSRSPLHF | TGTGCCAGCAGTGGGACGTCTCGATCACCCCTCCACTTT
TRBJ2-5 | TRBD2 | . | TRBV15 | CATSRRGLAGGGRETQYF | TGTGCCACCAGCAGACGAGGACTAGCGGGAGGTGGGCGAGAGACCCAGTACTTC
TRBJ2-7 | TRBD2 | . | TRBV27 | CASRVSGIYEQYF | TGTGCCAGCAGGGTGAGCGGGATCTACGAGCAGTACTTC
TRBJ1-2 | . | . | TRBV6-5 | CASSPRAGSVWGYTF | TGTGCCAGCAGTCCCAGGGCAGGGAGCGTTTGGGGCTACACCTTC
TRBJ1-3 | . | . | TRBV18 | CASSPVGASGNTIYF | TGTGCCAGCTCACCGGTCGGGGCCTCTGGAAACACCATATATTTT
TRBJ1-2 | TRBD1 | once | TRBV3-1/TRBV3-2 | CASSQRTRTGSGYTF | TGTGCCAGCAGCCAAAGAACGCGGACAGGGTCTGGCTACACCTTC
TRBJ1-1 | TRBD1 | . | TRBV5-4 | CASSLVGGGNTEAFF | TGTGCCAGCAGCTTAGTAGGGGGCGGAAACACTGAAGCTTTCTTT
TRBJ2-7 | TRBD1 | . | TRBV7-3 | CASSSETGSYEQYF | TGTGCCAGCAGCTCCGAGACAGGGAGTTACGAGCAGTACTTC
TRBJ1-5 | . | . | TRBV28 | CASRNQGNSNQPQHF | TGTGCCAGCAGGAACCAGGGAAATAGCAATCAGCCCCAGCATTTT
TRBJ2-7 | TRBD1 | . | TRBV19 | CASSPETGGYYEQYF | TGTGCCAGTAGTCCAGAGACAGGGGGCTACTACGAGCAGTACTTC
TRBJ1-2 | . | . | TRBV3-1/TRBV3-2 | CASSPPPGYYGYTF | TGTGCCAGCAGCCCCCCCCCAGGGTACTATGGCTACACCTTC
TRBJ2-7 | TRBD1 | . | TRBV4-2 | CASSQDSDRNYEQYF | TGTGCCAGCAGCCAAGATTCGGACAGGAACTACGAGCAGTACTTC
TRBJ1-6 | . | . | TRBV19 | CASSTGRYDNSPLHF | TGTGCCAGTAGTACCGGACGATACGATAATTCACCCCTCCACTTT
TRBJ2-7 | . | . | TRBV7-9 | CASSLGGTYEQYF | TGTGCCAGCAGCTTAGGTGGGACCTACGAGCAGTACTTC
TRBJ2-1 | TRBD2 | . | TRBV29-1 | CSVEDLRGTSGSVRQFF | TGCAGCGTTGAAGATCTTCGTGGGACTAGCGGGAGCGTACGGCAGTTCTTC
TRBJ2-7 | TRBD2 | . | TRBV7-2 | CASSLASGRLNEQYF | TGTGCCAGCAGCTTAGCTAGCGGGAGGCTTAACGAGCAGTACTTC
TRBJ1-2 | . | . | TRBV28 | CASREDYGYTF | TGTGCCAGCAGGGAGGACTATGGCTACACCTTC
TRBJ1-6 | . | once | TRBV6-2/TRBV6-3 | CASSYPTAYNSPLHF | TGTGCCAGCAGTTACCCGACAGCCTATAATTCACCCCTCCACTTT
TRBJ1-5 | . | . | TRBV9 | CASSQGNQPQHF | TGTGCCAGCAGCCAAGGGAATCAGCCCCAGCATTTT
TRBJ2-7 | . | . | TRBV10-3 | CAIRGDGPYEQYF | TGTGCCATCAGGGGGGACGGACCCTACGAGCAGTACTTC
TRBJ1-5 | . | once | TRBV5-6 | CASSLETHRVSNQPQHF | TGTGCCAGCAGCCTAGAGACTCACAGGGTAAGCAATCAGCCCCAGCATTTT
TRBJ2-5 | TRBD2 | . | TRBV9 | CASSEGTSGIETQYF | TGTGCCAGCAGCGAGGGGACTAGCGGGATTGAGACCCAGTACTTC
TRBJ2-3 | . | . | TRBV5-1 | CASSLGGLTDTQYF | TGCGCCAGCAGCTTGGGGGGTCTTACAGATACGCAGTATTTT
TRBJ1-1 | . | . | TRBV18 | CATQNGADAFF | TGTGCCACCCAAAACGGGGCGGACGCTTTCTTT
TRBJ1-1 | . | . | TRBV27 | CASSFGGYTEAFF | TGTGCCAGCAGTTTCGGGGGTTACACTGAAGCTTTCTTT
TRBJ2-3 | TRBD1 | . | TRBV7-3 | CASSLQGAVTTDTQYF | TGTGCCAGCAGCTTACAGGGGGCGGTTACGACAGATACGCAGTATTTT
TRBJ1-2 | TRBD1 | . | TRBV7-9 | CASSFGTGGGYTF | TGTGCCAGCAGCTTTGGGACAGGGGGCGGCTACACCTTC
TRBJ2-2 | . | . | TRBV7-8 | CASSRRGGGGNTGELFF | TGTGCCAGCAGCCGACGGGGCGGTGGGGGGAACACCGGGGAGCTGTTTTTT
TRBJ1-1 | . | . | TRBV5-4 | CASSLQAHTEAFF | TGTGCCAGCAGCTTGCAAGCCCACACTGAAGCTTTCTTT
TRBJ2-1 | . | . | TRBV6-5 | CASSPGWNEQFF | TGTGCCAGCAGTCCAGGGTGGAATGAGCAGTTCTTC
TRBJ1-4 | . | . | TRBV6-6 | CASRGAANEKLFF | TGTGCCAGCAGGGGGGCAGCTAATGAAAAACTGTTTTTT
TRBJ2-1 | TRBD1 | . | TRBV23-1 | CASASGQPYNEQFF | TGCGCCAGCGCCTCGGGACAGCCTTACAATGAGCAGTTCTTC
TRBJ2-7 | . | . | TRBV7-3 | CASSLRPGTIYEQYF | TGTGCCAGCAGCTTACGACCGGGGACAATTTACGAGCAGTACTTC
TRBJ1-2 | . | . | TRBV6-6 | CASSYEGAYGYTF | TGTGCCAGCAGTTACGAGGGAGCCTATGGCTACACCTTC
TRBJ2-2 | TRBD2 | . | TRBV2 | CASRTTSGITGELFF | TGTGCCAGCAGGACTACTAGCGGGATTACCGGGGAGCTGTTTTTT
TRBJ2-7 | . | . | TRBV20-1 | CSAPSDYEQYF | TGCAGTGCCCCTTCCGACTACGAGCAGTACTTC